This T cell receptor beta chain was identified during a study of shared clonotypes between healthy human individuals. Study-level information: Plates per donor: three CD4 naive, three CD4 memory, two CD8 naive, one CD8 memory. Study-wide results and limits: Blood alone was sampled, and tissue repertoires likely differ. Across a handful of donors, naive CD4 shared roughly 5.1%, naive CD8 approximately 3.5%, memory CD4 over 2%, memory CD8 around 0.36%.

Using immunoSEQ multiplex PCR, the repertoire was profiled, and TCRdb retains in-frame clones only, with some absent. Among around 1 million clones listed, less than 85% were seen once. The table lists this clone with a few counts. Its matching antigen is unknown. Sequenced input: memory CD4+ T cells sorted from blood. Subset described: CD45RA-negative fraction. This TCR came from a man between 18 and 29 years old in good health.

The CDR3 DNA sequence: TGTGCCTCCTTCCCAGGGTGGACTGAAGCTTTCTTT. Its protein product is CASFPGWTEAFF. V and J are TRBV2 and TRBJ1-1, with D possibly being TRBD1 (5 bases). V was clipped by 11 bases and J by 5 bases, with 15 bases between them. CDR1 SNHLY and CDR2 FYNNEI come from the germline V gene. This CDR3 spans 12 amino acids.